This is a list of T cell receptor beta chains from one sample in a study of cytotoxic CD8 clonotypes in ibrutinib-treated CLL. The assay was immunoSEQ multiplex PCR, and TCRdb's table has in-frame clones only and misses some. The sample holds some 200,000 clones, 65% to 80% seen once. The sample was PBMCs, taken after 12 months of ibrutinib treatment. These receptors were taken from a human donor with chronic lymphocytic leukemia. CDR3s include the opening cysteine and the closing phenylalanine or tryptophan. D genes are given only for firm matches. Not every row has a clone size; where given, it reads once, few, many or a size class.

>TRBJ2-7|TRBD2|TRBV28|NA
CATKTAGAGGPSEQYF
TGTGCCACCAAAACTGCCGGAGCGGGAGGGCCAAGCGAGCAGTACTTC
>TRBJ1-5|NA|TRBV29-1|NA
CSFTGGMGGNQPQHF
TGCAGCTTCACAGGTGGGATGGGTGGCAATCAGCCCCAGCATTTT
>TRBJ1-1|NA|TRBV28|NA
CASSTHHGLTFF
TGTGCCAGCAGCACCCATCACGGTTTGACTTTCTTT
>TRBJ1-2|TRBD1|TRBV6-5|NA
CASSRLTGALGYTF
TGTGCCAGCAGTCGACTGACAGGGGCACTTGGCTACACCTTC
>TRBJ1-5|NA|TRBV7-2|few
CASGNWNQPQHF
TGTGCCAGCGGGAACTGGAATCAGCCCCAGCATTTT
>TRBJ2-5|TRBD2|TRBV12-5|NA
CASGLGTNSIGETQYF
TGTGCTAGTGGTTTAGGGACTAACTCGATCGGCGAGACCCAGTACTTC
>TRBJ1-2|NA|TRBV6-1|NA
CASSETAPRGYTF
TGTGCCAGCAGTGAAACGGCTCCGAGGGGCTACACCTTC
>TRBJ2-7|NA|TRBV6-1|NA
CASSAPGGALDYEQYF
TGTGCCAGCAGTGCCCCTGGGGGGGCGCTTGACTACGAGCAGTACTTC
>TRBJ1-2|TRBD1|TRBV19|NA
CASSPSTGFYGYTF
TGTGCCAGTAGTCCGTCGACAGGGTTCTATGGCTACACCTTC
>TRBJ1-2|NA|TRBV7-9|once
CASSLLWGGYTF
TGTGCCAGCAGCCTCCTGTGGGGAGGCTACACCTTC
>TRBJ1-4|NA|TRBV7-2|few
CASSWPGEKLFF
TGTGCCAGCAGCTGGCCAGGTGAAAAACTGTTTTTT
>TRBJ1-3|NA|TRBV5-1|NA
CASSLGDSGNTIYF
TGCGCCAGCAGCTTGGGAGACTCTGGAAACACCATATATTTT
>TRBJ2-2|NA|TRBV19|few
CASIGGTLYTGELFF
TGTGCCAGTATTGGAGGGACACTCTACACCGGGGAGCTGTTTTTT
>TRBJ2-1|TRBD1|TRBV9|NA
CASSPLQGASNEQFF
TGTGCCAGCAGCCCCCTACAGGGGGCGTCTAATGAGCAGTTCTTC
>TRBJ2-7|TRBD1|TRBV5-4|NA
CASSLDQGAREQYF
TGTGCCAGCAGCTTAGATCAGGGGGCGCGCGAGCAGTACTTC
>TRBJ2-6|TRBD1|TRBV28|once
CASSRTGAGANVLTF
TGTGCCAGCAGCAGGACAGGGGCTGGGGCCAACGTCCTGACTTTC
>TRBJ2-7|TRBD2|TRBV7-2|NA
CASSATSGGIYEQYF
TGTGCCAGCAGCGCGACTAGCGGGGGGATCTACGAGCAGTACTTC
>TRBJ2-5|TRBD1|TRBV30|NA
CAGTGGGETQYF
TGTGCCGGTACAGGGGGCGGAGAGACCCAGTACTTC
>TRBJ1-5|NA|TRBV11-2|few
CASSPNPGRGNQPQHF
TGTGCCAGCAGCCCCAACCCCGGCAGGGGCAATCAGCCCCAGCATTTT
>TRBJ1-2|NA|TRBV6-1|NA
CASSAQGTYGYTF
TGTGCCAGCAGCGCTCAGGGGACCTATGGCTACACCTTC
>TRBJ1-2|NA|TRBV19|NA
CASSIVGRGSLYGYTF
TGTGCCAGTAGTATCGTAGGGAGGGGATCTCTCTATGGCTACACCTTC
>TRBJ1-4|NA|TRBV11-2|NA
CASSGRLNEKLFF
TGTGCCAGCAGCGGGCGGCTAAATGAAAAACTGTTTTTT
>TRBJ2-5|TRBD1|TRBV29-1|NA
CSVAGTGGLRETQYF
TGCAGCGTCGCGGGGACAGGGGGTTTGCGAGAGACCCAGTACTTC
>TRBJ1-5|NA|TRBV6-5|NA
CASSYDGQLNQPQHF
TGTGCCAGCAGTTACGATGGACAGCTCAATCAGCCCCAGCATTTT
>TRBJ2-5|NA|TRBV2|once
CASSESAVKETQYF
TGTGCCAGCAGTGAATCGGCAGTCAAGGAGACCCAGTACTTC
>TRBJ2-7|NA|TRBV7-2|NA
CASSPGYEQYF
TGTGCCAGCAGCCCAGGGTACGAGCAGTACTTC
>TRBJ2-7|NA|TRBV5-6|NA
CASSRPPGLSYEQYF
TGTGCCAGCAGCCGCCCGCCGGGGCTCTCCTACGAGCAGTACTTC
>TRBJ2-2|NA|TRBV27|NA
CASSFRLQGQSSGTGELFF
TGTGCCAGCAGTTTTAGATTACAGGGTCAGTCGTCGGGAACCGGGGAGCTGTTTTTT
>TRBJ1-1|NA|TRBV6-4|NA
CASSDLVNTEAFF
TGTGCCAGCAGTGACCTTGTGAACACTGAAGCTTTCTTT
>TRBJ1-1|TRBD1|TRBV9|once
CASSATQGTTEAFF
TGTGCCAGCAGCGCAACACAGGGGACCACTGAAGCTTTCTTT
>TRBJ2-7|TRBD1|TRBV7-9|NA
CASSTTSGGDEQYF
TGTGCCAGCAGCACCACCTCAGGGGGTGACGAGCAGTACTTC
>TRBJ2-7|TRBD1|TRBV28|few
CASRQDRGPYEQYF
TGTGCCAGCAGGCAAGACAGGGGACCCTACGAGCAGTACTTC
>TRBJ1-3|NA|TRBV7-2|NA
CASSSEGGISGNTIYF
TGTGCCAGCAGCTCCGAGGGGGGTATCTCTGGAAACACCATATATTTT
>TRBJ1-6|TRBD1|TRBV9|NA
CASSVMDRGGGNSPLHF
TGTGCCAGCAGCGTAATGGACAGGGGAGGAGGTAATTCACCCCTCCACTTT
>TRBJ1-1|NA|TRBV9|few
CASSGVGRTTEAFF
TGTGCCAGCAGCGGGGTAGGTAGAACAACTGAAGCTTTCTTT
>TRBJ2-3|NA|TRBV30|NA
CAWSVRFGDTQYF
TGTGCCTGGAGTGTACGGTTTGGAGATACGCAGTATTTT